What follows are 19 T cell receptor beta chains derived from one specimen sequenced in a study of Graves' ophthalmopathy and Graves' hyperthyroidism (dated by TCRdb to about 2018). Sequenced using an Illumina HiSeq 2000. For repertoire sequencing, TCR beta CDR3 regions were amplified from RNA transcripts. The first round was an RT-PCR using HTBI primers with the Qiagen OneStep RT-PCR kit, and this first round was followed by a second-round multiplex PCR, then size selection and purification. The public sequencing data were trimmed at Q25 with fastp and processed into clonotypes with MiXCR by TCRdb, which kept only in-frame beta chains. All rows with the same CDR3 protein become a single entry with the most common DNA and genes. The sample table shows some 370,000 distinct CDR3 sequences, and about 18% are seen once. The leading ten clones occupy 2% to 2.5% of the sample. The sequenced material came from peripheral blood. These receptor sequences come from an adult woman with stable Graves' hyperthyroidism.

This clonotype showed up many times. The chain is built from TRBV6-2 or TRBV6-3 and TRBJ2-5; D is ambiguous. Germline V lookup: CDR1 MNHEY, CDR2 SVGEGT. The CDR3 loop spans 15 amino acids. V was shortened by 4 bases and J by 1 base, with 13 bases between the two germline ends. Written as DNA, the CDR3 is TGTGCCAGCAGTTGGGAAGGGTCCCTCCAAGAGACCCAGTACTTC. Protein: CASSWEGSLQETQYF.

This clonotype showed up many times. The V call is TRBV28, the J call TRBJ1-3; 8 bases are shared with TRBD1. Germline CDR1 is MDHEN and CDR2 is SYDVKM. V trimming: 5 bases; J trimming: 4 bases; junction bases outside the gene matches: 7. CDR3 length: 15 amino acids. The CDR3: CASSLPGGRGNTIYF. The CDR3 nucleotides are TGTGCCAGCAGTCTACCAGGGGGCCGCGGAAACACCATATATTTT. The complete variable domain, with remaining parts taken from reference TRBV28 and TRBJ1-3, reads DVKVTQSSRYLVKRTGEKVFLECVQDMDHENMFWYRQDPGLGLRLIYFSYDVKMKEKGDIPEGYSVSREKKERFSLILESASTNQTSMYLCASSLPGGRGNTIYFGEGSWLTVV.

This clonotype was recorded many times. This chain joins TRBV20-1 and TRBJ1-2; TRBD1 might be the D (6 bases). Per germline, CDR1 DFQATT and CDR2 SNEGSKA (reference sequence). The CDR3 has 14 residues. The germline V and J ends were trimmed by 0 bases and 7 bases, with 15 bases remaining between them. DNA of the CDR3: TGCAGTGCTAGAGATATCGCCCGGGGGGCTGGCTACACCTTC. Translation gives CSARDIARGAGYTF.

Only one count was recorded for this clonotype. The chain uses TRBV6-1 and TRBJ2-7, with D perhaps given as TRBD1 or TRBD2 (5 bases each). CDR3 length equals 12 residues. The V end was cut by 8 bases, the J end by 2 bases, with 10 bases between. In germline, CDR1 is MNHNS, CDR2 SASEGT. The CDR3 here is CASGDGAYEQYF. CDR3 DNA: TGTGCCAGCGGGGACGGCGCCTACGAGCAGTACTTC.

By its share, this clonotype is medium-sized. The rearrangement uses TRBV27 and TRBJ1-2, with D possibly TRBD1 on 6 matching bases. This CDR3 has 14 amino acids. Trimming left V 0 bases short and J 2 bases short, with 7 bases between. Germline assignment: CDR1 MNHEY and CDR2 SMNVEV (reference sequence). The CDR3 protein is CASSLSQGNYGYTF. CDR3 nucleotide sequence: TGTGCCAGCAGTTTATCACAGGGAAACTATGGCTACACCTTC.

This clonotype was counted a few times. V usage is TRBV7-9 and J usage is TRBJ2-5, with 10 bases lining up with TRBD2. The CDR3 has 15 amino acids. Germline trimming cut 6 bases from V and 0 bases from J; bases unmatched to any gene: 4. Germline V CDR1 and CDR2: SEHNR, FQNEAQ (reference sequence). The CDR3 region is CASRPSGSNQETQYF. DNA of the CDR3: TGTGCCAGCAGGCCTAGCGGGAGCAACCAAGAGACCCAGTACTTC.

This clonotype was counted ten times or more. J is TRBJ1-5 and V is TRBV2; possible D gene TRBD1, 6 bases. The CDR3 consists of 13 residues. V gave up 7 bases and J gave up 6 bases, with 13 bases separating them. Germline V CDR1 and CDR2: SNHLY, FYNNEI. CDR3 in DNA: TGTGCCAGCACTCAGGGGCTGGGTCAGCCCCAGCATTTT. It is translated as CASTQGLGQPQHF.

This chain connects TRBV6-2 or TRBV6-3 to TRBJ1-2; the D gene is possibly TRBD1 (6 bases). The CDR3 has 13 residues. V lost 6 bases, J lost 2 bases, and 10 bases lay in between. Germline lookup yields CDR1 MNHEY and CDR2 SVGEGT. The CDR3 bases are TGTGCCAGCAGGAGTACAGGGAACTATGGCTACACCTTC. It translates to CASRSTGNYGYTF.

This clonotype was detected only a few times. The chain uses TRBV12-3 or TRBV12-4 and TRBJ2-1; weak D call: TRBD2 (6 bases). This CDR3 has 17 residues. The V end lost 3 bases, the J end lost 5 bases, and 20 bases lay between the germline ends. This CDR3 is CASSFYLDSRTNNEQFF. The CDR3 coding sequence is TGTGCCAGCAGTTTTTATTTAGACAGTAGGACTAACAATGAGCAGTTCTTC.

This clonotype was counted many times. This chain connects TRBV14 to TRBJ1-3; D possibly corresponds to TRBD1 (5 bases). CDR3 length equals 15 residues. CDR1 is SGHDN and CDR2 is FVKESK in the germline V gene. V was cut by 4 bases and J by 4 bases, with 14 bases left in between. Written as DNA, the CDR3 is TGTGCCAGCAGCCGAACAGGACAAATGGGAAACACCATATATTTT. Translated, it gives CASSRTGQMGNTIYF.

The sample holds many counts of this clonotype. The chain links TRBV4-3 to TRBJ2-7; TRBD2 aligns across 11 bases. J lost 4 bases, V lost 0 bases, and 11 bases had no gene match. CDR1 and CDR2 from the germline V gene are LGHNA and YSLEER. CDR3 size: 18 residues. CDR3 protein: CASSQDSLLAGGGYEQYF. CDR3 DNA: TGCGCCAGCAGCCAAGATAGCCTCCTAGCGGGAGGTGGGTACGAGCAGTACTTC.

This clonotype was detected ten times or more. The rearrangement joins TRBV19 to TRBJ2-3; 10 bases are a match to TRBD2. Trimming cost V 3 bases and J 0 bases; bases outside gene matches: 9. This CDR3 region has 18 residues. The germline CDR1 and CDR2 sequences are LNHDA and SQIVND (reference sequence). CDR3 residues: CASSIQREGRGSTDTQYF. DNA of the CDR3: TGTGCCAGTAGTATTCAGCGGGAGGGCCGAGGGAGCACAGATACGCAGTATTTT.

This clonotype was seen ten or more times. J is TRBJ1-3 and V is TRBV7-2, with D hard to call. This CDR3 contains 17 residues. CDR1 SGHTA and CDR2 FQGNSA come from the germline V gene. V lost 1 base to trimming and J lost 0 bases, with 13 bases between them. CDR3 in amino acids: CASSLGQWPISGNTIYF. CDR3 DNA: TGTGCCAGCAGCTTAGGGCAGTGGCCTATCTCTGGAAACACCATATATTTT.

This clonotype was found a few times. The gene calls are TRBV4-1 and TRBJ2-7; 12 bases align to TRBD2. Germline V gives CDR1 MGHRA, CDR2 YSYEKL. CDR3 length: 20 amino acids. After removal of 1 base from V and 2 bases from J, the junction contained 15 bases not matched to a gene. CDR3 residues: CASSQGPLAGGPSATYEQYF. CDR3 DNA sequence: TGCGCCAGCAGCCAAGGCCCACTAGCGGGAGGTCCCTCCGCAACCTACGAGCAGTACTTC.

This clonotype occurred many times. This chain links TRBV5-1 with TRBJ2-7; 11 bases match TRBD2. Germline values: CDR1 SGHRS, CDR2 YFSETQ. The CDR3 has 15 residues. V dropped 4 bases and J dropped 1; count of bases not matched to a gene: 4. DNA for the CDR3: TGCGCCAGCAGCACGACTAGCGGGGCATCCTACGAGCAGTACTTC. Its protein is CASSTTSGASYEQYF.

This clonotype appeared many times. The rearrangement joins TRBV5-1 to TRBJ2-7, with D perhaps matching TRBD2 (6 bases). There are 14 residues in the CDR3. Germline lookup yields CDR1 SGHRS and CDR2 YFSETQ. The germline V and J ends were trimmed by 0 bases and 6 bases, with 13 bases remaining between them. The CDR3 DNA sequence: TGCGCCAGCAGCTTGGGGTATGGCGGGGCCGAGCAGTACTTC. This sequence encodes CASSLGYGGAEQYF.

This clonotype appeared a few times. This chain uses TRBV6-1 with TRBJ1-5; D is unresolved. Trimming took off 4 bases at V and 7 bases at J, with 2 bases between the two ends. The V gene's germline CDR1 is MNHNS and CDR2 SASEGT. The CDR3 covers 10 residues. The CDR3 DNA reads as TGTGCCAGCAGTGCACAGCCCCAGCATTTT. Translating it yields CASSAQPQHF.

This clonotype was seen ten or more times. The chain carries TRBV7-9 and TRBJ2-7, with D possibly being TRBD2 (6 bases). Between the trimmed V and J ends, which lost 5 bases and 2 bases, there was a span of 13 bases. Germline V gene sequence: CDR1 SEHNR, CDR2 FQNEAQ (reference sequence). CDR3 size: 14 residues. The CDR3 DNA is TGTGCCAGCAGCGACGGGACTCAAGCCTACGAGCAGTACTTC. It translates to CASSDGTQAYEQYF.

This clonotype was picked up one time. The chain has TRBV4-3 and TRBJ1-1; D might be TRBD1 (6 bases). CDR1 and CDR2 (germline): LGHNA, YSLEER. The CDR3 runs 17 residues. V lost 3 bases, J lost 0 bases, and 17 bases lay in between. CDR3 nucleotide sequence: TGCGCCAGCAGCCAGACCGTTGGGGGGGCGATGAACACTGAAGCTTTCTTT. Encoded protein: CASSQTVGGAMNTEAFF.